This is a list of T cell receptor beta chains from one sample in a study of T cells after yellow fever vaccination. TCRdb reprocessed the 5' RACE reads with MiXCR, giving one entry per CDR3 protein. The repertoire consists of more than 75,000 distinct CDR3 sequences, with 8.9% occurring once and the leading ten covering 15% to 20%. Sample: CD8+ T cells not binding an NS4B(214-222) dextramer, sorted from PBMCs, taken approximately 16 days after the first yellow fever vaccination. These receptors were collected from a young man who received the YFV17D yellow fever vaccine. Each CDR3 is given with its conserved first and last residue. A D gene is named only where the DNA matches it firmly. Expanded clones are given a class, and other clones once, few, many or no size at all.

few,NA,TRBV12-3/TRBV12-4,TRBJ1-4,CASSFLLTANEKLFF,TGTGCCAGCAGTTTTCTGCTCACAGCAAATGAAAAACTGTTTTTT
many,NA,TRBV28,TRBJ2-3,CASSPESSTDTQYF,TGTGCCAGCAGCCCGGAGAGTAGCACAGATACGCAGTATTTT
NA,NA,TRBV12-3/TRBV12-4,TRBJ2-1,CASSFEGNSYNEQFF,TGTGCCAGCAGTTTTGAGGGGAACTCCTACAATGAGCAGTTCTTC
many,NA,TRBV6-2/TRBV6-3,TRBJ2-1,CASSYRGEYNNEQFF,TGTGCCAGCAGTTACCGCGGGGAGTACAACAATGAGCAGTTCTTC
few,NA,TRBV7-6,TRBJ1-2,CASSPTVGITLYGYTF,TGTGCCAGCAGCCCCACCGTGGGCATCACTTTATATGGCTACACCTTC
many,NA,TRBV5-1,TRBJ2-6,CASSLERVGANVLTF,TGCGCCAGCAGCTTGGAGAGGGTTGGGGCCAACGTCCTGACTTTC
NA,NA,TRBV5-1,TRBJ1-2,CASSHTVSDYGYTF,TGCGCCAGCAGCCACACGGTCAGTGACTATGGCTACACCTTC
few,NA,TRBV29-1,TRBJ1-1,CSVEYRGLGTEAFF,TGCAGCGTTGAATATCGGGGATTGGGGACTGAAGCTTTCTTT
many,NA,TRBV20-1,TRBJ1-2,CSSTRHGYTF,TGCAGTTCCACGAGGCATGGCTACACCTTC
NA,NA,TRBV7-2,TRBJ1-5,CASSLGWASNQPQHF,TGTGCCAGCAGCTTAGGCTGGGCGAGCAATCAGCCCCAGCATTTT
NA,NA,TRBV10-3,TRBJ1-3,CAISEGPTRPSGNTIYF,TGTGCCATCAGTGAGGGGCCGACTAGGCCCTCTGGAAACACCATATATTTT
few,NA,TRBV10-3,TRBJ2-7,CAISKSYEQYF,TGTGCCATCAGCAAATCCTACGAGCAGTACTTC
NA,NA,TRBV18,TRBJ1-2,CASSLDPYGYTF,TGTGCCAGCTCACTTGACCCCTATGGCTACACCTTC
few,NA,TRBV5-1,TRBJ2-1,CASSLRVLTPNNNEQFF,TGCGCCAGCAGCTTGAGGGTGCTGACCCCGAATAACAATGAGCAGTTCTTC
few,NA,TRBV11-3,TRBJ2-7,CASSLGGGHPGAYEQYF,TGTGCCAGCAGCTTAGGAGGTGGACACCCCGGGGCCTACGAGCAGTACTTC
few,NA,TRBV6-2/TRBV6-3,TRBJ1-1,CASSYWDGLNTEAFF,TGTGCCAGCAGTTACTGGGACGGTCTGAACACTGAAGCTTTCTTT
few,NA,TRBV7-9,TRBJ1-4,CASSPRGRSEKLFF,TGTGCCAGCAGCCCCCGGGGGCGCAGTGAAAAACTGTTTTTT
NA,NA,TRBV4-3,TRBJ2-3,CASSQDWQGRTDTQYF,TGCGCCAGCAGCCAAGATTGGCAGGGGCGCACAGATACGCAGTATTTT
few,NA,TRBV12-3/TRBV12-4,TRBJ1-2,CASSPGGPANYGYTF,TGTGCCAGCAGCCCTGGGGGGCCTGCTAACTATGGCTACACCTTC
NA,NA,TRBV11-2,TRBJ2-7,CASSLSSSAYEQYF,TGTGCCAGCAGTCTATCCTCCTCGGCCTACGAGCAGTACTTC
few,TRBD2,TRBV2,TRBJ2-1,CAFQTSGDLAEQFF,TGTGCCTTCCAGACTAGCGGGGACCTCGCTGAGCAGTTCTTC
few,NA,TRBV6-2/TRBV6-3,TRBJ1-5,CASSPRQVLHQPQHF,TGTGCCAGCAGCCCGAGACAGGTTTTACATCAGCCCCAGCATTTT
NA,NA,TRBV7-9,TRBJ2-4,CASSLDTGWTKNIQYF,TGTGCCAGCAGCTTAGATACGGGTTGGACCAAAAACATTCAGTACTTC
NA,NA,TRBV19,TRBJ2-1,CASSIDGGDSYNEQFF,TGTGCCAGTAGTATCGACGGGGGAGACTCCTACAATGAGCAGTTCTTC
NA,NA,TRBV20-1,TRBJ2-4,CSALWGIQYF,TGCAGTGCCCTATGGGGCATTCAGTACTTC
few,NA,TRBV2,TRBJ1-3,CASSVATGNTIYF,TGTGCCAGCAGTGTGGCAACTGGAAACACCATATATTTT
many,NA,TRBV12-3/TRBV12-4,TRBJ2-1,CASSSGGLEGSYNEQFF,TGTGCCAGCAGTTCCGGGGGTCTGGAGGGCTCCTACAATGAGCAGTTCTTC
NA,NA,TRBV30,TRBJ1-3,CAWSGTMGNTIYF,TGTGCCTGGAGTGGGACTATGGGAAACACCATATATTTT
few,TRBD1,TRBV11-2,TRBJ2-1,CASSLVGETGWNEQFF,TGTGCCAGCAGCTTAGTGGGGGAGACAGGGTGGAATGAGCAGTTCTTC
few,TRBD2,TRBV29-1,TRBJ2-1,CSVGTSEDNEQFF,TGCAGCGTCGGGACTAGCGAGGACAATGAGCAGTTCTTC
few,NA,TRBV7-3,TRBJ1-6,CASSYESSYNSPLHF,TGTGCCAGCAGCTATGAGAGCTCCTATAATTCACCCCTCCACTTT
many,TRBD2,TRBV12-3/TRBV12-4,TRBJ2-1,CASLSGSSYNEQFF,TGTGCCAGCCTCAGCGGGAGCTCCTACAATGAGCAGTTCTTC
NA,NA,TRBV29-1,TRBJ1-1,CSAESTEAFF,TGCAGCGCAGAGTCCACTGAAGCTTTCTTT
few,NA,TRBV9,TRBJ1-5,CASSVGGYDNQPQHF,TGTGCCAGCAGCGTAGGAGGGTATGACAATCAGCCCCAGCATTTT
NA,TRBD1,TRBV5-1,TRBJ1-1,CASSYDRGRPEAFF,TGCGCCAGCAGCTATGACAGGGGGCGGCCTGAAGCTTTCTTT
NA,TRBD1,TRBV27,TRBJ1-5,CASGGQGVPQPQHF,TGTGCCAGCGGGGGACAGGGGGTTCCTCAGCCCCAGCATTTT
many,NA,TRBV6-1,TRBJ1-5,CASSDSPWEWGQPQHF,TGTGCCAGCAGTGATTCACCCTGGGAATGGGGACAGCCCCAGCATTTT
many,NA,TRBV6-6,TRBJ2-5,CASGPTRETQYF,TGTGCCAGCGGACCCACCAGGGAGACCCAGTACTTC
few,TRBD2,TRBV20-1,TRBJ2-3,CSAELAGGIDTQYF,TGCAGTGCTGAACTAGCGGGGGGTATAGATACGCAGTATTTT
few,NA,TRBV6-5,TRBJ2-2,CASSYSNVAGGGELFF,TGTGCCAGCAGTTACTCGAATGTGGCCGGGGGCGGGGAGCTGTTTTTT
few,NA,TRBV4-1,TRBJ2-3,CASSHARTGENTDTQYF,TGCGCCAGCAGCCACGCTAGGACGGGGGAGAACACAGATACGCAGTATTTT
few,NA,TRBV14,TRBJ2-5,CASSHFSGWETQYF,TGTGCCAGCAGCCATTTTTCCGGGTGGGAGACCCAGTACTTC
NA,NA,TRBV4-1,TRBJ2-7,CASSHPLGGGYEQYF,TGCGCCAGCAGCCATCCCTTAGGGGGGGGCTACGAGCAGTACTTC
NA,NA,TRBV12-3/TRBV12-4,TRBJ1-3,CASSLDGSGNTIYF,TGTGCCAGCAGTTTGGACGGCTCTGGAAACACCATATATTTT
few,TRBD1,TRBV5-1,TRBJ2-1,CASSSGQGRDEQFF,TGCGCCAGCAGCTCCGGACAGGGTCGCGATGAGCAGTTCTTC